These 9 T cell receptor beta chains came from one sample sequenced in a study of shared clonotypes between healthy human individuals. CD45RO-negative, CCR7-positively selected cells formed the naive CD8 fraction, excluding terminally differentiated effector memory CD45RA+ cells. TCRdb's copy holds only in-frame clones and misses some; the assay was immunoSEQ multiplex PCR. The repertoire has about 2 million clones, approximately 94% of them found once; the top ten carry 1% to 1.5%. Sequencing input: naive CD8+ T cells sorted from blood. These receptors originate from a young man in good health.

The chain has TRBV27 and TRBJ1-4, with 9 bases fitting TRBD1. The junction had 10 bases not matched to a gene; V was cut back by 1 base and J by 4 bases. The V gene's germline CDR1 is MNHEY and CDR2 SMNVEV (reference sequence). The CDR3 spans 18 residues. The CDR3 region has the DNA TGTGCCAGCAGTTTATGGTGGGACAGGGAAGGGGGTAATGAAAAACTGTTTTTT. Protein: CASSLWWDREGGNEKLFF.

This clone is a singleton in its sample. The rearrangement joins TRBV27 to TRBJ2-3; TRBD2 might be the D (7 bases). The CDR3 is 14 residues long. Germline-derived CDR1 and CDR2 are MNHEY and SMNVEV (reference sequence). Trimming pared 7 bases from V and 6 bases from J, leaving 17 bases between. CDR3 residues: CASTLGGAGDTQYF. In nucleotides, the CDR3 is TGTGCCAGCACCCTAGGGGGGGCCGGTGATACGCAGTATTTT.

The chain links TRBV2 to TRBJ1-2, with D possibly being TRBD1 (5 bases). Trimming removed 2 bases from V and 4 bases from J, with 17 bases in between. Germline V gene data show CDR1 as SNHLY and CDR2 as FYNNEI. The CDR3 extends over 16 amino acids. DNA for the CDR3: TGTGCCAGCAGTGAAATATATACCCTCGGGGCCTATGGCTACACCTTC. It specifies CASSEIYTLGAYGYTF.

The gene calls are TRBV5-1 and TRBJ2-7; D possibly corresponds to TRBD2 (6 bases). The CDR3 consists of 12 residues. Looked up from germline, CDR1 is SGHRS and CDR2 is YFSETQ. Between the trimmed V and J ends, which lost 3 bases and 6 bases, there was a span of 10 bases. CDR3 nucleotides: TGCGCCAGCAGCTGGGGGGAGACCGAGCAGTACTTC. It yields the protein CASSWGETEQYF.

The genes are TRBV5-6 and TRBJ1-2; TRBD1 might be the D (6 bases). V dropped 0 bases and J dropped 4 bases, with 13 bases sitting between them. Germline V gene data show CDR1 as SGHDT and CDR2 as YYEEEE. CDR3 size: 15 residues. Here the CDR3 reads CASSLEGGLIYGYTF. In DNA form, the CDR3 reads TGTGCCAGCAGCTTGGAGGGGGGTCTCATCTATGGCTACACCTTC.

The V gene is TRBV6-6, the J gene TRBJ1-1; tentative D call: TRBD1 (5 bases). The germline V gene has CDR1 MNHNY and CDR2 SVGAGI (reference sequence). The V and J ends lost 7 bases and 7 bases respectively, with 13 bases between them. The CDR3 has 12 residues. CDR3 in amino acids: CASTSGTLEAFF. CDR3 in DNA: TGTGCCAGCACCTCAGGGACGCTTGAAGCTTTCTTT.

About this clone itself: The sample holds other DNA sequences that translate to the same CDR3. CDR3 DNA: TGCGCCAGCAGCCTTAGCGGGGGCCCCTACAATGAGCAGTTCTTC. It is translated as CASSLSGGPYNEQFF. The V call is TRBV5-1, the J call TRBJ2-1; 9 nucleotides align to TRBD2. This CDR3 contains 15 residues. In germline, CDR1 is SGHRS, CDR2 YFSETQ. With 4 bases clipped from V and 2 bases from J, the junction kept 4 bases outside the gene matches.

This chain uses TRBV25-1 with TRBJ2-1, with 8 bases aligning to TRBD2. Losses at the gene ends were 4 bases for V and 9 bases for J; bases not matched to a gene: 8. The CDR3 is 14 amino acids. Germline V gene lookup returns CDR1 MGHDK and CDR2 SYGVNS. The chain's CDR3 is CASSVPGGPGEQFF. In DNA form, the CDR3 reads TGTGCCAGCAGTGTTCCGGGAGGGCCGGGTGAGCAGTTCTTC.

This clone was recorded once. The chain recombines TRBV6-5 with TRBJ2-1; 9 bases align to TRBD1. There are 14 residues in the CDR3. Germline CDR1 is MNHEY and CDR2 is SVGAGI. Germline trimming cut 8 bases from V and 4 bases from J; bases unmatched to any gene: 6. DNA of the CDR3: TGTGCCAGCCAGGACAGGGGAGCGTACAATGAGCAGTTCTTC. Translating gives CASQDRGAYNEQFF.